The 14 T cell receptor beta chains in this list originate from one sample, sequenced in a study of human versus mouse CDR3 diversity and MHC coevolution. Assay used: immunoSEQ multiplex PCR; TCRdb lists only in-frame clones, some missing. The sample has roughly 81,000 clones; 85% to 95% are singletons. Specimen: naive CD4+ T cells from blood. The subset denotes: CD45RO-negative CD62L-positive naive CD4 T cells. These receptors all stem from a person aged 30-70 years in good health.

The chain uses TRBV7-2 and TRBJ2-7, with D perhaps TRBD1 (5 bases). Trimming pared 1 base from V and 3 bases from J, leaving 10 bases between. Germline V gives CDR1 SGHTA, CDR2 FQGNSA. CDR3 length equals 14 residues. CDR3 loop: CASSLGQGFYEQYF. In nucleotides, the CDR3 is TGTGCCAGCAGCTTAGGGCAGGGTTTCTACGAGCAGTACTTC.

This chain uses TRBV11-3 with TRBJ2-3, with a weak D call TRBD2 (6 bases). The CDR3 loop spans 13 amino acids. Deletions cut 4 bases from V and 5 bases from J, with 10 bases between. Germline assignment: CDR1 SGHNT and CDR2 YENEEA. CDR3 sequence (DNA): TGTGCCAGCAGCTCGACTAGTGGAGATACGCAGTATTTT. Protein: CASSSTSGDTQYF.

The rearrangement links TRBV9 to TRBJ1-1; no clear D gene. The V gene's germline CDR1 is SGDLS and CDR2 YYNGEE. This CDR3 contains 13 residues. V lost 1 base, J lost 0 bases, and 4 bases lay in between. The CDR3 region has the DNA TGTGCCAGCAGCGTACGGTTGAACACTGAAGCTTTCTTT. Translating it yields CASSVRLNTEAFF.

The V and J genes are TRBV5-6 and TRBJ1-2; tentative D call: TRBD1 (6 bases). Germline CDR1 is SGHDT and CDR2 is YYEEEE. There are 14 residues in the CDR3. Trimming pared 4 bases from V and 1 base from J, leaving 11 bases between. The CDR3 DNA is TGTGCCAGCAGCAGGACAGACAGTAACTATGGCTACACCTTC. This codes for CASSRTDSNYGYTF.

Worth noting for this clone: Germline and junction disagree at one end, which may indicate a read error. V gene TRBV7-7 combines with J gene TRBJ2-1; D may be TRBD2 (5 bases). The germline V gene has CDR1 SSHAT and CDR2 FNYEAQ (reference sequence). The CDR3 is made up of 16 amino acids. DNA of the CDR3: TGTGCTAGCAGCTTAGGAGGAGGCACTGCTGGTAATGAGCAGTTCTTC. Protein sequence: CASSLGGGTAGNEQFF.

The J gene is TRBJ2-7, the V gene TRBV5-1, with 7 bases that match TRBD2. V gave up 4 bases and J gave up 3 bases; unmatched junction bases: 7. The CDR3 contains 14 residues. Germline CDR1 and CDR2: SGHRS and YFSETQ. Here the CDR3 reads CASSNRGGDYEQYF. The CDR3 DNA follows: TGCGCCAGCAGCAACCGGGGAGGGGACTACGAGCAGTACTTC.

This chain links TRBV18 with TRBJ2-5, with D possibly TRBD2 on 5 matching bases. The last part of the DNA fits TRBJ2-7 better; the J call may be wrong. The CDR3 consists of 13 residues. CDR1 is KGHSH, CDR2 LQKENI, per germline. The CDR3 DNA reads TGTGCCAGCTCACCACCCGGGGATTTCGAGCAGTACTTC. Residues: CASSPPGDFEQYF.

The genes are TRBV10-3 and TRBJ2-7; 9 bases map to TRBD1. Trimming at V came to 6 bases and at J to 1 base, leaving 4 bases not matched to a gene. Germline CDR1 is ENHRY and CDR2 is SYGVKD. The CDR3 has 14 residues. In DNA, the CDR3 is TGTGCCATCAGCCCAGACAGGGGGTCCTACGAGCAGTACTTC. Translated: CAISPDRGSYEQYF.

This clone came up a few times. The chain links TRBV19 to TRBJ1-4; TRBD1 matches at 8 bases. Germline V gene sequence: CDR1 LNHDA, CDR2 SQIVND (reference sequence). Trimming cost V 5 bases and J 8 bases; bases outside gene matches: 10. The CDR3 length is 15 residues. The CDR3 DNA reads as TGTGCCAGTAGTTCACGGACAGGGTTGGCGGAAAAACTGTTTTTT. Protein product: CASSSRTGLAEKLFF.

V usage is TRBV5-1 and J usage is TRBJ2-1, with D perhaps TRBD2 (5 bases). There are 17 residues in the CDR3. Between the trimmed V and J ends, which lost 4 bases and 4 bases, there was a span of 21 bases. Germline CDR1 is SGHRS and CDR2 is YFSETQ. The CDR3 DNA reads as TGCGCCAGCAGCCGCACCATTACTAGTGATAAATACAATGAGCAGTTCTTC. This gives the protein CASSRTITSDKYNEQFF.

This clone was picked up one time. This chain joins TRBV5-1 and TRBJ2-1; 9 bases map to TRBD1. CDR1 SGHRS and CDR2 YFSETQ come from the germline V gene. Trimming cost V 0 bases and J 8 bases; bases outside gene matches: 3. The CDR3 has 14 amino acids. CDR3 bases: TGCGCCAGCAGCTTGGCGGGACAGGGTGATGAGCAGTTCTTC. This translates into CASSLAGQGDEQFF.

The rearrangement joins TRBV4-3 to TRBJ2-7; 7 nucleotides match TRBD1. The CDR3 contains 14 residues. Germline assignment: CDR1 LGHNA and CDR2 YSLEER. Losses at the gene ends were 3 bases for V and 9 bases for J; bases not matched to a gene: 11. In DNA form, the CDR3 reads TGCGCCAGCAGCCAGAATGGACAGGAGAGTTGGCAGTACTTC. Residues: CASSQNGQESWQYF.

The chain joins TRBV6-1 to TRBJ1-5; tentatively, D is TRBD1 (6 bases). V lost 6 bases, J lost 4 bases, and 13 bases lay in between. The CDR3 has 14 amino acids. Germline CDR1 reads MNHNS; CDR2 reads SASEGT. In DNA, the CDR3 is TGTGCCAGCAGGATCGGGACAAGGAATCAGCCCCAGCATTTT. Its translation is CASRIGTRNQPQHF.

The gene calls are TRBV7-2 and TRBJ1-5, with 8 bases that match TRBD1. The germline CDR1 and CDR2 sequences are SGHTA and FQGNSA. After removal of 1 base from V and 0 bases from J, the junction contained 8 bases not matched to a gene. CDR3 length: 18 residues. CDR3 sequence reads: CASSLVGGTGHSNQPQHF. CDR3 DNA sequence: TGTGCCAGCAGCTTAGTGGGTGGGACAGGTCATAGCAATCAGCCCCAGCATTTT.